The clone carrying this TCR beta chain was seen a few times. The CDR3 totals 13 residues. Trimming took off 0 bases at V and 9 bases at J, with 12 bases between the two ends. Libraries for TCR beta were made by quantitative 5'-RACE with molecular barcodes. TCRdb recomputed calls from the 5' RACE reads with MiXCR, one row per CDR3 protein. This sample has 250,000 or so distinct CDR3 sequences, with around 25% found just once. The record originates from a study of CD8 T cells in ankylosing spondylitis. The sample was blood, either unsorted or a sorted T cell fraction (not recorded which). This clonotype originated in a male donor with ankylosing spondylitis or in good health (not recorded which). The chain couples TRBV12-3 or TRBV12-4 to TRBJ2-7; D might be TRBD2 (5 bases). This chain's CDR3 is CASSLAIAAGQYF. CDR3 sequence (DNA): TGTGCCAGCAGTTTAGCGATTGCGGCGGGGCAGTACTTC.